Listed below are T cell receptor beta chains from one sample, sequenced in a study of CD8 T cells in Susac syndrome. MiXCR was run by TCRdb on the immunoSEQ multiplex PCR reads, yielding one entry per CDR3 protein. The top ten hold about 0.12% of the sample, which has a few hundred thousand distinct CDR3 sequences, more than 80% seen once. Sequencing input: CD8+ T cells from PBMCs. These receptors all stem from a human donor with multiple sclerosis. The CDR3 runs from the conserved cysteine through the conserved F or W. A clone size is listed for some rows: how often the clone was seen (once, few, many), or a class if it is expanded.

J: TRBJ1-2; size: NA; length: 16; V: TRBV14; CDR3: CASSQKGQGGNYGYTF
J: TRBJ1-2; size: few; length: 14; V: TRBV9; CDR3: CASSVEGQGYGYTF
J: TRBJ2-4; size: NA; length: 13; V: TRBV12-3/TRBV12-4; CDR3: CASTPENKNIQYF
J: TRBJ2-1; size: NA; length: 17; V: TRBV28; CDR3: CASSFSGTSGSDNEQFF
J: TRBJ2-7; size: NA; length: 14; V: TRBV27; CDR3: CASSNGQVTYEQYF
J: TRBJ2-7; size: NA; length: 16; V: TRBV4-1; CDR3: CASSQGPGQGRGEQYF
J: TRBJ2-5; size: NA; length: 17; V: TRBV7-8; CDR3: CASSSLLLSGLQETQYF
J: TRBJ2-2; size: NA; length: 15; V: TRBV20-1; CDR3: CSATSGTSQTGELFF
J: TRBJ2-6; size: NA; length: 15; V: TRBV5-1; CDR3: CASRDLRAGANVLTF
J: TRBJ2-1; size: NA; length: 14; V: TRBV27; CDR3: CASSLGSRYNEQFF
J: TRBJ2-3; size: NA; length: 14; V: TRBV27; CDR3: CASSYSGSPDTQYF
J: TRBJ2-3; size: few; length: 12; V: TRBV6-1; CDR3: CASRQGSDTQYF
J: TRBJ2-3; size: NA; length: 16; V: TRBV6-5; CDR3: CASSYSAGGEVDTQYF
J: TRBJ1-5; size: NA; length: 14; V: TRBV2; CDR3: CASSEVWGDQPQHF
J: TRBJ2-5; size: NA; length: 14; V: TRBV30; CDR3: CASVEGVGSETQYF
J: TRBJ2-2; size: NA; length: 16; V: TRBV27; CDR3: CASSLGTSGSTGELFF
J: TRBJ2-1; size: NA; length: 12; V: TRBV20-1; CDR3: CSVERGYNEQFF
J: TRBJ1-2; size: NA; length: 14; V: TRBV4-1; CDR3: CASSQTGGSYGYTF
J: TRBJ2-3; size: NA; length: 11; V: TRBV7-6; CDR3: CASTEGHTQYF
J: TRBJ1-1; size: NA; length: 12; V: TRBV30; CDR3: CAWKGVGTEAFF
J: TRBJ2-5; size: NA; length: 11; V: TRBV29-1; CDR3: CSVGLAATQYF
J: TRBJ2-3; size: NA; length: 16; V: TRBV4-1; CDR3: CASSQGTSGAEDTQYF
J: TRBJ2-5; size: few; length: 17; V: TRBV6-5; CDR3: CASSYSAGTGEQETQYF
J: TRBJ1-2; size: NA; length: 16; V: TRBV4-2; CDR3: CASSQVAREIDYGYTF
J: TRBJ1-2; size: NA; length: 12; V: TRBV6-4; CDR3: CASSAGGNGYTF
J: TRBJ2-7; size: NA; length: 16; V: TRBV7-9; CDR3: CASSLGVGRALDEQYF
J: TRBJ2-3; size: NA; length: 14; V: TRBV12-3/TRBV12-4; CDR3: CASSFSGVEDTQYF
J: TRBJ2-7; size: NA; length: 15; V: TRBV7-6; CDR3: CASSPPGLYSYEQYF
J: TRBJ1-5; size: NA; length: 15; V: TRBV19; CDR3: CASSIDPSRAQPQHF
J: TRBJ2-3; size: NA; length: 16; V: TRBV4-1; CDR3: CASSHVQGMSTDTQYF
J: TRBJ1-1; size: NA; length: 15; V: TRBV5-8; CDR3: CASSWGGALNTEAFF
J: TRBJ1-1; size: NA; length: 14; V: TRBV27; CDR3: CASSSRTGFTEAFF
J: TRBJ2-1; size: NA; length: 13; V: TRBV28; CDR3: CASSLILATEQFF
J: TRBJ2-5; size: NA; length: 16; V: TRBV5-4; CDR3: CASSPTGTKEGETQYF
J: TRBJ2-3; size: NA; length: 14; V: TRBV10-3; CDR3: CAISDSDGADTQYF
J: TRBJ1-2; size: NA; length: 10; V: TRBV2; CDR3: CASSEGGYTF
J: TRBJ1-3; size: NA; length: 16; V: TRBV12-3/TRBV12-4; CDR3: CASSSYQGNPGNTIYF
J: TRBJ1-2; size: NA; length: 12; V: TRBV6-5; CDR3: CASRQGGRGYTF
J: TRBJ1-2; size: NA; length: 13; V: TRBV27; CDR3: CASSFNDRHGYTF
J: TRBJ2-5; size: NA; length: 14; V: TRBV27; CDR3: CASSSLTGHETQYF
J: TRBJ2-2; size: once; length: 17; V: TRBV25-1; CDR3: CASSELFSGRNTGELFF
J: TRBJ2-3; size: NA; length: 15; V: TRBV20-1; CDR3: CSANNREIIPDTQYF
J: TRBJ1-5; size: once; length: 13; V: TRBV27; CDR3: CAGQGDGYQPQHF
J: TRBJ2-7; size: NA; length: 15; V: TRBV5-1; CDR3: CASSSNRAQGYEQYF
J: TRBJ2-1; size: NA; length: 13; V: TRBV11-2; CDR3: CASSLVTGNEQFF
J: TRBJ1-1; size: NA; length: 13; V: TRBV20-1; CDR3: CSASGRSDTEAFF
J: TRBJ2-7; size: NA; length: 12; V: TRBV7-9; CDR3: CASGTSLHEQYF
J: TRBJ2-1; size: NA; length: 17; V: TRBV27; CDR3: CASSSPLGGTVYNEQFF
J: TRBJ2-1; size: NA; length: 15; V: TRBV5-8; CDR3: CASSSRGIKWNEQFF
J: TRBJ2-1; size: NA; length: 14; V: TRBV4-1; CDR3: CASRPTGTYNEQFF
J: TRBJ1-1; size: once; length: 15; V: TRBV19; CDR3: CASSPLDVMNTEAFF
J: TRBJ1-1; size: NA; length: 13; V: TRBV6-6; CDR3: CASSYNQGSEAFF
J: TRBJ2-2; size: NA; length: 16; V: TRBV5-4; CDR3: CASSSWDRANTGELFF
J: TRBJ2-7; size: NA; length: 13; V: TRBV15; CDR3: CATSRVGRVEQYF
J: TRBJ2-7; size: NA; length: 16; V: TRBV19; CDR3: CASSTPGTGGFYEQYF
J: TRBJ2-1; size: NA; length: 16; V: TRBV3-1; CDR3: CASSRPGTGEPNEQFF
J: TRBJ2-7; size: NA; length: 14; V: TRBV30; CDR3: CAWSPRQGAYEQYF